This TCR beta chain was captured in a study of shared clonotypes between healthy human individuals (dated by TCRdb to about 2020). Study-level background: Three men and a couple of women, aged 18 to 49 years, made up the cohort. The study deeply sequenced blood TCR repertoires of several healthy adults to estimate repertoire size and the extent of clonotype sharing between individuals. For each donor, CD4 naive and CD4 memory were each run on three plates, CD8 naive on two plates, and CD8 memory on one plate. Leukapheresis yielded between about 0.85 and 10 billion PBMCs per donor. Different laboratories and diverse techniques were used to prepare libraries and sequence TCR repertoires, to increase sequencing depth and limit assay-specific biases. Summary of the overall study and its limitations: Clonotypes shared by all four sorted-subset donors showed higher generation probabilities than non-shared clonotypes. Sharing across several donors was observed for approximately 5% of naive CD4, over 3% of naive CD8, about 2.5% of memory CD4, and about 0.38% of memory CD8 clonotypes. Because the study included a small number of donors, the genetic and exposure-history diversity represented was limited. Estimated clonotype richness was generally larger for naive than for memory subsets. Pairwise subsampling indicated that sequencing depth was expected to affect the degree of clonotype sharing among donors. Sampling was limited to blood, and TCR repertoires in tissue likely differ from TCR repertoires in blood. Incomplete sequencing was indicated by rarefaction of sorted-subset datasets, despite the large sequencing depth.

For the CD8 naive samples, CD45RO-negative cells were positively selected for CCR7, yielding a CD45RA+CCR7+ population from which TemRA cells were excluded. The donors were healthy, HIV-negative adults with no recently reported acute infections or vaccinations. Every donor was a Caucasian adult living in Nashville, Tennessee, USA. Blood was collected by leukapheresis, and PBMCs were isolated by Ficoll-Histopaque density gradient centrifugation and then cryopreserved in liquid nitrogen vapor phase. Analytical flow cytometry was used to check the purity and quantity of each magnetically sorted T cell population. Genomic DNA was isolated from every sorted fraction and measured by UV absorbance on a Nanodrop 2000c. This clone was picked up one time. There is no known antigen for this receptor. No quality values exist for individual bases; no much larger clone is one base distant. CDR1 and CDR2, looked up from the germline V gene, are SQVTM and ANQGSEA. The CDR3 spans 14 residues, from the cysteine through the phenylalanine. Only CDR3 DNA is held: 42 bases, read in frame from base 1. Trimming removed 8 bases from V and 1 base from J, leaving 15 bases between the germline ends.

Using the deep immunoSEQ assay, multiplex PCR amplified TCR CDR3 regions from genomic DNA. Extracted genomic DNA from each cell subset was distributed evenly across all wells of several immunoSEQ 96-well plates, and each plate was treated as a replicate. For sorted subsets, approximately 0.2 ug of genomic DNA, equivalent to 25,000 to 30,000 T cell genomes, went into each replicate PCR. Purified libraries were quantified with a Qubit 3.0 fluorometer, sized on a Bioanalyzer 2100, and re-quantified with the KAPA Library Quantification kit. Each immunoSEQ 96-well plate was sequenced on its own single-read 150-cycle Illumina NextSeq 550 flow cell. In the source study's methods: Because the immunoSEQ output included only junctional sequences and no quality scores, the filtering could not be the same as the filtering used for full-length reads. To assign V/J genes and CDR3, sequences were annotated against IMGT germline references using PyIR, a Python wrapper for IgBLAST v1.9. Any read was removed if the V/J assignment was weak (E-value above 1e-6), the CDR3 was missing, or the read contained stop codons, out-of-frame junctions, or ambiguous translated residues. A V3J clonotype was defined by an identical inferred V gene, J gene, and CDR3 amino acid sequence. To compute the percentage overlap between repertoires, the number of shared unique clonotypes was divided by the size of the smaller repertoire. Three approaches were used to assess repertoire richness: RTK rarefaction, the Chao1 estimator, and Recon v2.1 estimates of unobserved clonotypes. OLGA was used to compute generation probabilities for all TCRbeta clonotypes that the gDNA method yielded from a few donors. This is the immuneACCESS table as TCRdb keeps it, with only in-frame sequences that have V and J called. A part of the clones is gone; compared with another copy, unresolved V genes explain less than half, and the rest is unexplained. The V and J calls and the clone size are those of that table, but D and trimming were determined from the DNA. Here the sample has about 2,200,000 clones; just over 90% occur a single time. The top ten clonotypes cover about 1.5% of the sample.

The sequence derives from a man aged 18-30 years in good health. Some clones in this sample may be carry-over from other donors' samples. Recombination linked TRBV29-1 to TRBJ2-1, with the D call perhaps TRBD1 or TRBD2, as 5 bases match in each case. Sequenced sample: naive CD8+ T cells from PBMCs. The sample's cell subset or site, from its label and the paper: CD45RA+CCR7+. The nucleotide sequence reads TGCAGCCTAGGACGGGACGGTTCCTACAATGAGCAGTTCTTC. Protein translation: CSLGRDGSYNEQFF.